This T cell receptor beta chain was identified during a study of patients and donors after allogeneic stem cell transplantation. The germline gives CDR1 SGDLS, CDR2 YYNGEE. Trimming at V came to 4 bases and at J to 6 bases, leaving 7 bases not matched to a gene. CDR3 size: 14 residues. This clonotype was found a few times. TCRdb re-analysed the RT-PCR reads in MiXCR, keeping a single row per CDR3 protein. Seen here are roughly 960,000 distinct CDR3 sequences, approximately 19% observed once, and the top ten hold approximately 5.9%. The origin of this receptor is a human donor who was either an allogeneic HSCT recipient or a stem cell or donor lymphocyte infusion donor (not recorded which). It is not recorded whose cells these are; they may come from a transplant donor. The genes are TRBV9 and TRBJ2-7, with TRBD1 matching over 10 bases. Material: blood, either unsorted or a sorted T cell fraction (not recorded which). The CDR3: CASSSRDRGGEQYF. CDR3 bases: TGTGCCAGCAGCTCCCGGGACAGGGGTGGCGAGCAGTACTTC. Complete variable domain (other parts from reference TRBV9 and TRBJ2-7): DSGVTQTPKHLITATGQRVTLRCSPRSGDLSVYWYQQSLDQGLQFLIQYYNGEERAKGNILERFSAQQFPDLHSELNLSSLELGDSALYFCASSSRDRGGEQYFGPGTRLTVT.